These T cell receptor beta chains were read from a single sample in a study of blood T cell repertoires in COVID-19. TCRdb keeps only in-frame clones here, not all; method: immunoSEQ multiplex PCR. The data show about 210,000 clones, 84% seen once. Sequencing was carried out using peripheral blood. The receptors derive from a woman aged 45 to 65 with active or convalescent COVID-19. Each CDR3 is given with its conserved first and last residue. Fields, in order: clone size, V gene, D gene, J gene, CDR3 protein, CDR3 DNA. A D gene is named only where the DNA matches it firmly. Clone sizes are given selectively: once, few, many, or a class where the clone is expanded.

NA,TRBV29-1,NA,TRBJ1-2,CSVSSGVYGYTF,TGCAGCGTTTCCTCGGGAGTTTATGGCTACACCTTC
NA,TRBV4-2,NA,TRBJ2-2,CASSRAQGNTGELFF,TGTGCCAGCAGCCGGGCACAGGGGAACACCGGGGAGCTGTTTTTT
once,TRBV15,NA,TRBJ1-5,CATKSGSGNQPQHF,TGTGCCACCAAGTCGGGCAGCGGTAATCAGCCCCAGCATTTT
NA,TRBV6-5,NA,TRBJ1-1,CASSFGRNTEAFF,TGTGCCAGCAGTTTCGGGAGGAACACTGAAGCTTTCTTT
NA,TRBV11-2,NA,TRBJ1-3,CASSLAGLSSGNTIYF,TGTGCCAGCAGCTTAGCAGGGCTTAGCTCTGGAAACACCATATATTTT
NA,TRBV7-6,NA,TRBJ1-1,CASSLTVNTEAFF,TGTGCCAGCAGCTTAACAGTGAACACTGAAGCTTTCTTT
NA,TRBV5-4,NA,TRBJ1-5,CASSLDSITPQHF,TGTGCCAGCAGCCTTGACAGTATCACGCCCCAGCATTTT
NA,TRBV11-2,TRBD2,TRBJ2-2,CASILAGTYTGELFF,TGTGCCAGCATATTAGCGGGAACTTATACCGGGGAGCTGTTTTTT
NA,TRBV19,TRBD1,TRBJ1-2,CASSMPTTQGADGYTF,TGTGCCAGTAGTATGCCGACGACTCAGGGGGCGGATGGCTACACCTTC
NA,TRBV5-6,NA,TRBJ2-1,CASSLASSAYNEQFF,TGTGCCAGCAGCTTGGCGTCTAGCGCCTACAATGAGCAGTTCTTC
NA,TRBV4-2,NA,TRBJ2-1,CASSQDRADEQFF,TGTGCCAGCAGCCAAGATCGCGCCGATGAGCAGTTCTTC
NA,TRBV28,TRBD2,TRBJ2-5,CASSFGFSGSAITQYF,TGTGCCAGCAGTTTTGGTTTTAGCGGGTCGGCGATAACCCAGTACTTC
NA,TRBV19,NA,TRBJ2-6,CASSIDRSGANVLTF,TGTGCCAGTAGTATAGACAGATCTGGGGCCAACGTCCTGACTTTC
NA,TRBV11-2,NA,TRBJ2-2,CASSLGRGGTGELFF,TGTGCCAGCAGCTTAGGGCGGGGAGGCACCGGGGAGCTGTTTTTT
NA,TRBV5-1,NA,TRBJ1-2,CASSEKGSTIVGYTF,TGCGCCAGCAGCGAGAAGGGGTCAACTATTGTTGGCTACACCTTC
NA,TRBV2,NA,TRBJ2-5,CASSEWLTGTQYF,TGTGCCAGCAGTGAATGGCTCACAGGGACCCAGTACTTC
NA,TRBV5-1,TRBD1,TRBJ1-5,CASSTGTGAQPQHF,TGCGCCAGCAGCACCGGGACAGGGGCCCAGCCCCAGCATTTT
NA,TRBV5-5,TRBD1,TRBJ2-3,CASSLSGQTGPITTDTQYF,TGTGCCAGCAGCTTGAGTGGGCAGACAGGGCCGATAACGACAGATACGCAGTATTTT
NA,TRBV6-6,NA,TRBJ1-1,CASRPGRTEAFF,TGTGCCAGCAGGCCGGGGAGGACTGAAGCTTTCTTT
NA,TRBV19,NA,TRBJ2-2,CASRIGGTNTGELFF,TGTGCCAGTAGAATTGGCGGAACGAACACCGGGGAGCTGTTTTTT
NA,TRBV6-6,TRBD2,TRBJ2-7,CASSSGTSGGYEQYF,TGTGCCAGCAGTTCGGGGACTAGCGGGGGCTACGAGCAGTACTTC
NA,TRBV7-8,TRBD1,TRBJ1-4,CASSLIRQGAKEKLFF,TGTGCCAGCAGCTTAATTCGACAGGGGGCTAAAGAAAAACTGTTTTTT
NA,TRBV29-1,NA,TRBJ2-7,CSVEQGSSYEQYF,TGCAGCGTTGAACAGGGATCCTCCTACGAGCAGTACTTC
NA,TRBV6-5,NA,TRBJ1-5,CASSDSFNQPQHF,TGTGCCAGCTCAGACAGCTTCAATCAGCCCCAGCATTTT
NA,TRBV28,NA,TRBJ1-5,CASSLQTGINQPQHF,TGTGCCAGCAGTCTCCAGACAGGAATAAATCAGCCCCAGCATTTT
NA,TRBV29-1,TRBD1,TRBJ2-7,CSSRTGREQYF,TGCAGCTCCCGGACAGGTCGCGAGCAGTACTTC
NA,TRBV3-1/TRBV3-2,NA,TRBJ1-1,CASSQDGGRNTEAFF,TGTGCCAGCAGCCAAGATGGGGGGAGGAACACTGAAGCTTTCTTT
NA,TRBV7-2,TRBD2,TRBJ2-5,CASSRGLVGETQYF,TGTGCCAGCAGCCGGGGACTAGTTGGTGAGACCCAGTACTTC
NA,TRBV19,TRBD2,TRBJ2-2,CASSIFAGGSAGELFF,TGTGCCAGTAGTATTTTTGCGGGAGGGTCTGCCGGGGAGCTGTTTTTT
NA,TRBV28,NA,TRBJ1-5,CASSRGQYDQPQHF,TGTGCCAGCAGTCGCGGACAGTACGATCAGCCCCAGCATTTT
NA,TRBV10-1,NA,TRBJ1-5,CASSESMGARSNQPQHF,TGCGCCAGCAGTGAGTCGATGGGGGCGAGGAGCAATCAGCCCCAGCATTTT
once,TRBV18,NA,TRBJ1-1,CASSEGRANTEAFF,TGTGCCAGCTCAGAAGGCAGGGCGAACACTGAAGCTTTCTTT
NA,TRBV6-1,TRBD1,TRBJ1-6,CASSEWDRLNSPLHF,TGTGCCAGCAGTGAATGGGACAGGCTTAATTCACCCCTCCACTTT
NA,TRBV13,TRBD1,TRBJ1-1,CASSSRDRVMNTEAFF,TGTGCCAGCAGCTCCCGGGACAGGGTCATGAACACTGAAGCTTTCTTT
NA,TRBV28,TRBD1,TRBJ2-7,CASSPPRTGEAYF,TGTGCCAGCAGTCCCCCGAGGACAGGGGAAGCGTACTTC
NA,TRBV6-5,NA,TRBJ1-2,CASGGFGYGYTF,TGTGCCAGCGGGGGGTTCGGCTATGGCTACACCTTC
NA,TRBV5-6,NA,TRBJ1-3,CASSLIPAGNTIYF,TGTGCCAGCAGCTTGATCCCAGCTGGAAACACCATATATTTT
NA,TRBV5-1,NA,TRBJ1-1,CASSLVGGAGTEAFF,TGCGCCAGCAGCTTGGTTGGGGGCGCGGGTACTGAAGCTTTCTTT
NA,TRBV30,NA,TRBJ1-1,CAWSVLSSGEAFF,TGTGCCTGGAGTGTACTTTCGTCAGGGGAAGCTTTCTTT
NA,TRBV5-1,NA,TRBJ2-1,CASSLAQGSYNEQFF,TGCGCCAGCAGCTTGGCACAGGGTTCCTACAATGAGCAGTTCTTC
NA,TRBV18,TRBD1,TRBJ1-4,CASSRGTAATNEKLFF,TGTGCCAGCTCACGCGGGACAGCTGCAACTAATGAAAAACTGTTTTTT
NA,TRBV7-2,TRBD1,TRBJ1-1,CASSQIGTGWFTEAFF,TGTGCCAGCAGCCAGATAGGGACAGGGTGGTTCACTGAAGCTTTCTTT
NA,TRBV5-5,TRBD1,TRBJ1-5,CASSLLGQGNNQPQHF,TGTGCCAGCAGCTTGCTGGGACAGGGAAACAATCAGCCCCAGCATTTT
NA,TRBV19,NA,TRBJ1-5,CASSRDGQGQPQHF,TGTGCCAGTAGTAGAGATGGGCAGGGGCAGCCCCAGCATTTT
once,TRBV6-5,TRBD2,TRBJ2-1,CASSRTSGSVAEQFF,TGTGCCAGCAGTCGGACTAGCGGGAGTGTCGCTGAGCAGTTCTTC
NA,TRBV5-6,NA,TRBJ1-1,CASSLDGWNTEAFF,TGTGCCAGCAGCTTGGACGGTTGGAACACTGAAGCTTTCTTT
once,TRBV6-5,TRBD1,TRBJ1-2,CASSPRQGFGYTF,TGTGCCAGCAGTCCCCGACAGGGATTTGGCTACACCTTC
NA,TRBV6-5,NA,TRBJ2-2,CASSYSRTLGTGELFF,TGTGCCAGCAGTTACTCGAGGACTCTCGGCACCGGGGAGCTGTTTTTT
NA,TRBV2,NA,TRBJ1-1,CASLTDMNTEAFF,TGTGCCAGCCTGACGGACATGAACACTGAAGCTTTCTTT
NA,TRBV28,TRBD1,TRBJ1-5,CASSTGTGGNQPQHF,TGTGCCAGCAGTACCGGGACAGGGGGAAATCAGCCCCAGCATTTT
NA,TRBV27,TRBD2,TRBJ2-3,CASSLRRGGATDTQYF,TGTGCCAGCAGTTTACGGCGGGGGGGGGCCACAGATACGCAGTATTTT
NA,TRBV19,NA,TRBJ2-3,CASKSGAVPDTQYF,TGTGCCAGTAAAAGCGGAGCTGTACCAGATACGCAGTATTTT